This T cell receptor (beta chain) comes out of a study of OX40 agonist ivuxolimab in advanced cancers. The wider study: Among those enrolled, mean age was about 62 years (range about 23 to 90) and 82.7% were male. Study-wide points: At 0.1 to 3.0 mg/kg, clonal expansion of CD4+ and CD8+ blood T cells had occurred by week 6. The expanded peripheral T cells' antigen specificity was not determined. The authors also found low normalized T-cell clonal expansion in some nonresponders.

The table came from immunoSEQ multiplex PCR; TCRdb's copy has only in-frame clones and leaves some out. The sample has approximately 22,000 clones, roughly 84% seen once. A remark on this clone: What it recognizes is unknown.

The source material was CD4+ or CD8+ T cells sorted from blood, sampled in a trial of the OX40 agonist ivuxolimab. This TCR came from an adult with an advanced solid tumor such as melanoma, head and neck, liver or kidney cancer.

CDR3 in DNA: TGCGCCAGCAGCCACGAGCTGGACAGTTCCTACGAGCAGTACTTC. This encodes CASSHELDSSYEQYF. This rearrangement joins TRBV5-1 to TRBJ2-7; tentative D call: TRBD1 (6 bases). This CDR3 comprises 15 residues. Germline assignment: CDR1 SGHRS and CDR2 YFSETQ. V was trimmed by 4 bases and J by 1 base, leaving 15 bases between them.